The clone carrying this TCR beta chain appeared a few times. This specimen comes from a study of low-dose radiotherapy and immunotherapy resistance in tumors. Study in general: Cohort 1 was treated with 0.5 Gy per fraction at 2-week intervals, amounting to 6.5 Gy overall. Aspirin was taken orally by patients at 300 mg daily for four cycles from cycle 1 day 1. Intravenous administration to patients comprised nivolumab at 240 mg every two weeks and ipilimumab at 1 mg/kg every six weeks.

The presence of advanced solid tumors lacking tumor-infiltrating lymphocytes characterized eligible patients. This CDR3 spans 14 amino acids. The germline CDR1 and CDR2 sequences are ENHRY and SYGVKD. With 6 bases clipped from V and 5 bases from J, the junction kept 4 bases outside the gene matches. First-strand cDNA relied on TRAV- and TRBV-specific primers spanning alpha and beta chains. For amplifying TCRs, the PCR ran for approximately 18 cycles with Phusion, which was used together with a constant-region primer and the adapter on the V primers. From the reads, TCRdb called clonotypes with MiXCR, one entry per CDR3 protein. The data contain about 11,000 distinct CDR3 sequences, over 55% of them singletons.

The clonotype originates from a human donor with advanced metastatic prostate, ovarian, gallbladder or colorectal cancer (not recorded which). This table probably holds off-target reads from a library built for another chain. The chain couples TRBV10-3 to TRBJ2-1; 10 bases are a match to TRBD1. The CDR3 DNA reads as TGTGCCATCAGCGGGGACAGGGGCAACAATGAGCAGTTCTTC. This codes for CAISGDRGNNEQFF.